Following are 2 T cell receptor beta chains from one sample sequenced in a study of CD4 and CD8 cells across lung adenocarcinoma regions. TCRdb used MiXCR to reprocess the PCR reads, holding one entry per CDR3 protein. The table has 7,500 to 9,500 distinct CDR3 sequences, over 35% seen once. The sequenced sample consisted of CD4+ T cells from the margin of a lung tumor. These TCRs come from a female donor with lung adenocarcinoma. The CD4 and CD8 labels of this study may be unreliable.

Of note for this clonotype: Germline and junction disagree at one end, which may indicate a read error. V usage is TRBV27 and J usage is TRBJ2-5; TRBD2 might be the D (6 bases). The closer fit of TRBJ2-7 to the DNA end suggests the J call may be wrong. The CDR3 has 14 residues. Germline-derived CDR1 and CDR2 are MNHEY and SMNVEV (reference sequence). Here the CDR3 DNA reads TGCACCAGCAGTTGGGCTAGCGTTGCTTACGAGCAGTACTTC. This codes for CTSSWASVAYEQYF.

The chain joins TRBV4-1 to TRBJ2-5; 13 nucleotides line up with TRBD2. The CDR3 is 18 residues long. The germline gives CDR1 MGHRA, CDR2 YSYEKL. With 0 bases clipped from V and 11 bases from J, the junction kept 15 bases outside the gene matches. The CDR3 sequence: CASSQDPWGGTSGTKQYF. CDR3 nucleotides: TGCGCCAGCAGCCAAGATCCCTGGGGAGGGACTAGCGGGACCAAGCAGTACTTC.